This T cell receptor beta chain came from a study of cytomegalovirus exposure and HLA in healthy donors (dated by TCRdb to the late 2010s). A note on the overall study: The 666 repertoires of the first cohort and the roughly 110 validation repertoires were produced on the same platform, according to a later analysis. The study aimed to test whether signatures of past pathogen exposure could be identified by cataloging public T cell receptors. Along with the approximately 700-subject first cohort, a separate validation cohort of over a hundred different subjects was used. To predict cytomegalovirus infection status, the study combined high-throughput TCR immunosequencing, statistical association of individual TCRs with disease status, and machine learning.

The donors were included in the validation cohort of 100 to 150 subjects, a group kept apart from the approximately 700-subject first cohort. The sample holds a few counts of this clone. It lacks a known antigen. No base quality values were provided; no much bigger clone lies one nucleotide off. Paper-wide results and their limitations: A later analysis had no HLA typing for the validation cohort, so co-occurrence there was scored across all 130 or so repertoires. In vitro tests confirmed that a few of the cytomegalovirus-associated TCR beta chains recognize cytomegalovirus antigens. Subsequent analysis determined that TCRs grouped into clusters in the first cohort also showed a tendency toward co-occurrence across the 120 or so validation repertoires, and about 94% of cluster scores exceeded 0. In both the original and validation cohorts, the classifier was reported to diagnose cytomegalovirus status with high specificity and sensitivity. It was suggested by the authors that the approach could potentially be generalized to other disease states and immunological phenotypes. In the study, some 180 TCR beta chains were listed as associated with cytomegalovirus. Most TCR sequences were seen in very few donors, while some public TCRs were found in many individuals.

The library came from the immunoSEQ multiplex PCR assay. Per the original workflow: A statistical classification framework was developed to diagnose cytomegalovirus status using the catalog of TCR beta chain sequences. TCRdb carries this immuneACCESS record with in-frame sequences only. Its versions omit some clonotypes, under half of them owing to an unresolved V gene in the studies checked, with the rest unexplained. D and trimming were read from the DNA, whereas the V and J calls and clone size are those reported in that table. The sample table contains over 120,000 clones; only one count was recorded for approximately 86% of them. Of the sample, 3.5% to 5% falls within the top ten clones. In the germline V gene, CDR1 corresponds to MNHNS and CDR2 to SASEGT. Relative to germline, V is 11 bases shorter and J is 8 bases shorter, with 16 bases between their ends. Counted from cysteine to phenylalanine, this CDR3 has 12 amino acids. The CDR3 DNA has 36 bases and is translated from base 1.

Sequenced sample: PBMCs. Recombination joined TRBV6-1 with TRBJ1-3, and possibly TRBD1, on 6 matching bases. This sequence was found in a man between 18 and 29 years old in good health and CMV-seropositive. The CDR3: CASRDNVYTIYF. The DNA sequence is as follows: TGTGCCTCCCGGGACAACGTTTACACCATATATTTT.